Listed below are T cell receptor beta chains from one sample, sequenced in a study of Graves' ophthalmopathy and Graves' hyperthyroidism. One entry per CDR3 protein results from TCRdb running MiXCR on the multiplex PCR reads. Of a few hundred thousand distinct CDR3 sequences detected, approximately 37% appear once; the ten largest clones hold 4% to 5%. Sequencing input: peripheral blood or thyroid tissue (not recorded which). Receptors originate from an adult man with Graves' hyperthyroidism. CDR3s include the opening cysteine and the closing phenylalanine or tryptophan. Fields, in order: CDR3 length, V gene, clone size, J gene, CDR3 protein. Some rows have no size entry. The others give once, few or many, or a class for an expanded clone.

>13|TRBV30|NA|TRBJ2-2
CAWKGQGIGELFF
>15|TRBV7-2|NA|TRBJ2-7
CASSVGQLPAYEQYF
>14|TRBV6-5|many|TRBJ1-2
CASSRGQGAYGYTF
>14|TRBV20-1|many|TRBJ2-5
CSALVLGARETQYF
>18|TRBV24-1|NA|TRBJ2-3
CATSEASATTGGTDTQYF
>13|TRBV6-5|many|TRBJ1-5
CASSPRGTQPQHF
>12|TRBV10-3|NA|TRBJ2-5
CASGRDRETQYF
>13|TRBV29-1|few|TRBJ1-2
CSVGGTGNYGYTF
>11|TRBV20-1|NA|TRBJ2-7
CSASDRNEQYF
>14|TRBV2|NA|TRBJ2-2
CASSLGVKTGELFF
>14|TRBV25-1|NA|TRBJ2-1
CASSDGPSYNEQFF
>17|TRBV25-1|NA|TRBJ2-5
CASSKDRGHIVQETQYF
>15|TRBV6-5|NA|TRBJ1-1
CASSYPGQGITEAFF
>16|TRBV7-9|many|TRBJ2-7
CASSLDSGQTAYEQYF
>14|TRBV29-1|NA|TRBJ1-2
CSVDGANLNYGYTF
>16|TRBV4-1|many|TRBJ1-1
CASSQDGQGKNTEAFF
>14|TRBV20-1|NA|TRBJ2-7
CSAGEDRGLYEQYF
>13|TRBV20-1|many|TRBJ1-4
CSAPDRRDEKLFF
>16|TRBV20-1|NA|TRBJ1-5
CSAARAQSVPNQPQHF
>13|TRBV7-2|many|TRBJ2-5
CASSLISSSPGYF
>14|TRBV7-9|many|TRBJ1-5
CASSLTGSGQPQHF
>13|TRBV7-3|many|TRBJ2-5
CASSLTGKETQYF
>16|TRBV27|NA|TRBJ1-3
CASEADRTGEFYTIYF
>17|TRBV7-3|NA|TRBJ2-7
CASSFRARLAEPSEQYF
>13|TRBV9|many|TRBJ1-2
CASSAPPSYGYTF
>12|TRBV19|many|TRBJ2-7
CASRDGAYEQYF
>15|TRBV7-9|NA|TRBJ2-1
CASSLAADPMDEQFF
>15|TRBV2|NA|TRBJ2-5
CASSGNGQTQETQYF
>14|TRBV18|few|TRBJ1-2
CASSPQVRRDGYTF
>15|TRBV20-1|many|TRBJ1-3
CSARARKLTGNTIYF
>15|TRBV20-1|NA|TRBJ2-3
CSARVSGASTDTQYF
>16|TRBV4-1|few|TRBJ1-2
CASSQPRTGSNYGYTF
>15|TRBV20-1|many|TRBJ1-6
CSASRGGTRDSPLHF
>12|TRBV7-2|NA|TRBJ2-7
CASSFGPDKQYF
>14|TRBV29-1|once|TRBJ2-2
CSVEDRTSHGELFF
>15|TRBV7-6|many|TRBJ2-2
CASSLAQGTTGELFF
>18|TRBV25-1|NA|TRBJ2-1
CASSEWGGQSVSYNEQFF
>14|TRBV5-6|few|TRBJ2-5
CASSLGGARRTQYF
>15|TRBV12-3/TRBV12-4|NA|TRBJ2-2
CASSYGGPNTGELFF
>14|TRBV7-8|once|TRBJ2-3
CASSLYGQTDTQYF
>14|TRBV30|NA|TRBJ1-2
CAWSVDRVYYGYTF
>13|TRBV29-1|NA|TRBJ2-5
CSVAGTLQETQYF
>12|TRBV10-3|many|TRBJ2-7
CAIRTSSYEQYF
>15|TRBV14|few|TRBJ2-3
CASSPPGQAADTQYF
>13|TRBV2|few|TRBJ1-2
CASSDRVDYGYTF
>16|TRBV3-1|few|TRBJ1-1
CASSQRTGTGSTEAFF
>13|TRBV10-3|NA|TRBJ2-3
CAIRLVGTDTQYF
>17|TRBV24-1|NA|TRBJ2-3
CATSAGLATPSTDTQYF
>15|TRBV29-1|NA|TRBJ2-5
CSSEAGGTGWETQYF
>17|TRBV7-4|once|TRBJ2-7
CASSHGRLAGSSYEQYF
>12|TRBV29-1|many|TRBJ1-5
CSVRDNNQPQHF
>16|TRBV3-1|few|TRBJ2-5
CASSQRTGRLLETQYF